The 8 T cell receptor beta chains given below trace back to one sample, sequenced in a study of cytotoxic CD8 clonotypes in ibrutinib-treated CLL. Produced via immunoSEQ multiplex PCR; TCRdb's table is partial and in-frame only. The sample carries roughly 330,000 clones, about 64% recorded once. The sequenced sample was PBMCs, obtained after 36 months of ibrutinib treatment. The source of these receptors is a human donor with chronic lymphocytic leukemia.

The table lists this clone with a count of one. V and J are TRBV6-5 and TRBJ2-1; the D gene could be TRBD1 or TRBD2 (5 bases each). V lost 0 bases and J lost 10, with 13 bases in between. Germline lookup yields CDR1 MNHEY and CDR2 SVGAGI. The CDR3 contains 14 residues. CDR3 in amino acids: CASSYSPRGGEQFF. The CDR3 nucleotides are TGTGCCAGCAGTTACTCCCCACGGGGCGGGGAGCAGTTCTTC.

This chain uses TRBV11-1 with TRBJ2-3, with 9 bases lining up with TRBD1. Germline CDR1 is SGHAT and CDR2 is FQDESV (reference sequence). The CDR3 spans 14 residues. Trimming at V came to 5 bases and at J to 4 bases, leaving 4 bases not matched to a gene. Here the CDR3 DNA reads TGTGCCAGCAGCCTAGACAGGGGGGCAGATACGCAGTATTTT. Amino acids: CASSLDRGADTQYF.

The chain links TRBV9 to TRBJ2-1; D possibly corresponds to TRBD1 (6 bases). Looked up from germline, CDR1 is SGDLS and CDR2 is YYNGEE. V dropped 7 bases and J dropped 0 bases, with 14 bases sitting between them. The CDR3 consists of 15 residues. This CDR3 reads CASQGQGSSYNEQFF. CDR3 nucleotides: TGTGCCAGCCAGGGGCAGGGGAGCTCCTACAATGAGCAGTTCTTC.

The V call is TRBV13, the J call TRBJ2-5, with D maybe TRBD2 (6 bases). The CDR3 extends over 16 amino acids. V lost 3 bases and J lost 5, with 19 bases in between. Germline V gene sequence: CDR1 PRHDT, CDR2 FYEKMQ (reference sequence). CDR3 nucleotide sequence: TGTGCCAGCAGCTTCGGACTGGGGGGAACAGTGGAGACCCAGTACTTC. It yields the protein CASSFGLGGTVETQYF.

The chain carries TRBV7-2 and TRBJ2-7, with 9 bases identical to TRBD2. The CDR3 spans 13 residues. J lost 9 bases, V lost 5 bases, and 8 bases had no gene match. From germline, CDR1 is SGHTA and CDR2 FQGNSA. CDR3 nucleotides: TGTGCCAGCAGCCTTACCCCGACTAGCGGGCAGTACTTC. Protein product: CASSLTPTSGQYF.

This clone was counted only a few times. Other nucleotide sequences in the sample specify the same CDR3. The DNA of the CDR3 is TGTGCCAGCACCCGAGGGGCTTTTGGGGAGCAGTACTTC. Translating it yields CASTRGAFGEQYF. The chain employs TRBV28 and TRBJ2-7; D is possibly TRBD1 or TRBD2 (5 bases each). Trimming removed 7 bases from V and 7 bases from J, with 17 bases in between. The CDR3 loop spans 13 amino acids. CDR1 is MDHEN, CDR2 SYDVKM, per germline.

The rearrangement links TRBV9 to TRBJ2-1; 10 nucleotides match TRBD2. V gave up 4 bases and J gave up 7 bases; unmatched junction bases: 8. The length of the CDR3 is 15 residues. Per the germline V gene, CDR1 is SGDLS and CDR2 is YYNGEE. Here the CDR3 DNA reads TGTGCCAGCAGCCACAGTCTAGCGGGAGCTAATGAGCAGTTCTTC. It translates to CASSHSLAGANEQFF. Combining the CDR3 with reference TRBV9 and TRBJ2-1 gives the whole variable domain DSGVTQTPKHLITATGQRVTLRCSPRSGDLSVYWYQQSLDQGLQFLIQYYNGEERAKGNILERFSAQQFPDLHSELNLSSLELGDSALYFCASSHSLAGANEQFFGPGTRLTVL.

The V gene is TRBV6-5, the J gene TRBJ1-2, with a tentative D call TRBD1 (5 bases). The CDR3 consists of 15 residues. Trimming left V 0 bases short and J 4 bases short, with 12 bases between. Per the germline V gene, CDR1 is MNHEY and CDR2 is SVGAGI. Here the CDR3 reads CASSYSIWGTYGYTF. The CDR3 DNA reads TGTGCCAGCAGTTACTCGATTTGGGGCACCTATGGCTACACCTTC.